This T cell receptor (beta chain) was documented in a study of T cell responses to AZD1222 COVID-19 vaccine. V was shortened by 1 base and J by 6 bases, with 12 bases between the two germline ends. CDR1 is LGHNA, CDR2 YSLEER, per germline. The CDR3 loop spans 15 amino acids. Measured with immunoSEQ multiplex PCR; TCRdb has only the in-frame clones, and not every one. The sample gives under 150,000 clones, about 87% of which show up once; approximately 6% is in the top ten. About this clone: Its antigen is not known.

Study conclusions and caveats: Nearly half of unique spike-specific TCRs reportedly avoided B.1.351 and B.1.1.7 mutated regions. Repertoire samples came only from after the peak T cell response. Donors were mostly white British, more females; clonal diversity possibly underestimated.

The V gene is TRBV4-3, the J gene TRBJ2-2; D is tentatively TRBD1 or TRBD2 (5 bases each). This TCR derives from an adult in good health. The material was peripheral blood, obtained on day 0 of AZD1222 vaccination. CDR3 residues: CASSQVQGRAGELFF. DNA for the CDR3: TGCGCCAGCAGCCAAGTCCAGGGACGCGCCGGGGAGCTGTTTTTT.